The sequence of this TCR beta chain was determined in a study of cytomegalovirus exposure and HLA in healthy donors. Study in general: About 200 million T cells yielded 90 million to 130 million unique TCR beta sequences, as an earlier analysis found.

Note on this clone: What it binds is unknown.

Germline assignment: CDR1 LNHDA and CDR2 SQIVND (reference sequence). V was clipped by 7 bases and J by 12 bases, with 16 bases between them. CDR3 length: 13 residues. Overall study results and limits: V segments that were indistinguishable, TRBV6-2 and TRBV6-3 among them, were omitted from analysis. Highest at DRB1 and lowest at HLA-C, TCR association rates differed among HLA loci in a later analysis.

The donors, nominally healthy at sampling, likely had unrecorded immune exposures. Primers included in the PCR were 60 Vbeta and 13 Jbeta primers. Only in-frame clones appear in the TCRdb table, and some are missing; sequencing was by immunoSEQ multiplex PCR. The sample shows fewer than 110,000 clones, roughly 80% of them seen only once. The chain uses TRBV19 and TRBJ1-6; D unclear. Sequenced material: PBMCs. The TCR comes from a man between 50 and 59 years old in good health and CMV-seropositive. CDR3 in amino acids: CASMGVGEQPLHF. CDR3 DNA: TGTGCCAGTATGGGTGTTGGAGAGCAACCCCTCCACTTT.